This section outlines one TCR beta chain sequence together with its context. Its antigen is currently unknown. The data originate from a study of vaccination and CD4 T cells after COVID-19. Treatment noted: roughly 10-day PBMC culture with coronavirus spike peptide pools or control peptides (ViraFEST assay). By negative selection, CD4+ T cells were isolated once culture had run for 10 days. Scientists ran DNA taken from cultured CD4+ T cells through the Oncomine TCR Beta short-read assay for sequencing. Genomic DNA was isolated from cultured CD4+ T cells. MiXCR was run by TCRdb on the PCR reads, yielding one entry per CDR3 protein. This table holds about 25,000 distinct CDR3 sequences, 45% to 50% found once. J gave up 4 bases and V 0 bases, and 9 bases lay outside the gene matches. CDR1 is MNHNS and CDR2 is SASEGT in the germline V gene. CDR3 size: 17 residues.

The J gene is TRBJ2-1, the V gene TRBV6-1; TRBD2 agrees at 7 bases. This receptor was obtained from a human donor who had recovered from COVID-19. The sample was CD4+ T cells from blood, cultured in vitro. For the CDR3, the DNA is TGTGCCAGCAGTGAAGCGCTTTCGGGAGGCGGGTACAATGAGCAGTTCTTC. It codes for CASSEALSGGGYNEQFF.